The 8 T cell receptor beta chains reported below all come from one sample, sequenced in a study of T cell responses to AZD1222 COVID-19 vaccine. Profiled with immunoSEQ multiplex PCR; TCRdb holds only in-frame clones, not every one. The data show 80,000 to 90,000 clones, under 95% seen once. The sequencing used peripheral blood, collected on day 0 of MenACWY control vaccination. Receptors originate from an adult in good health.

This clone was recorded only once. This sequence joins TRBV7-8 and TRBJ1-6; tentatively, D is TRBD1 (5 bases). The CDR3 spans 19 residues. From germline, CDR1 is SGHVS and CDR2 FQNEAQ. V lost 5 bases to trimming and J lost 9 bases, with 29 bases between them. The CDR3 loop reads CASSIARAGTSYGSSPLHF. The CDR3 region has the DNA TGTGCCAGCAGCATCGCAAGGGCCGGGACCTCTTATGGAAGTTCACCCCTCCACTTT.

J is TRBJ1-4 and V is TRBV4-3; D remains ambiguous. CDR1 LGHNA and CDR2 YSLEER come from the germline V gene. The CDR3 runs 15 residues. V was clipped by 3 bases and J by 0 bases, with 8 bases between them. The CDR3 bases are TGCGCCAGCAGCCAGAACATCGCAACTAATGAAAAACTGTTTTTT. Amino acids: CASSQNIATNEKLFF.

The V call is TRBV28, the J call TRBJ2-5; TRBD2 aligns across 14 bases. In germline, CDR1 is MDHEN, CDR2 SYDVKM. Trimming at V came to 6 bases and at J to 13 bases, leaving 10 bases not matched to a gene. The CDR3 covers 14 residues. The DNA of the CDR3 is TGTGCCAGCAGCCGAGGGACTAGCGGGGGTTCTTGGTACTTC. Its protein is CASSRGTSGGSWYF.

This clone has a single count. DNA for the CDR3: TGTGCCAGCAGCTTAGGGGGGTATAATTCACCCCTCCACTTT. This codes for CASSLGGYNSPLHF. The V and J genes are TRBV7-9 and TRBJ1-6; TRBD1 might be the D (5 bases). Trimming removed 1 base at V and 4 bases at J, with 5 bases between. This CDR3 contains 14 residues. CDR1 and CDR2 from the germline V gene are SEHNR and FQNEAQ (reference sequence). The complete variable domain, with remaining parts taken from reference TRBV7-9 and TRBJ1-6, reads DTGVSQNPRHKITKRGQNVTFRCDPISEHNRLYWYRQTLGQGPEFLTYFQNEAQLEKSRLLSDRFSAERPKGSFSTLEIQRTEQGDSAMYLCASSLGGYNSPLHFGNGTRLTVT.

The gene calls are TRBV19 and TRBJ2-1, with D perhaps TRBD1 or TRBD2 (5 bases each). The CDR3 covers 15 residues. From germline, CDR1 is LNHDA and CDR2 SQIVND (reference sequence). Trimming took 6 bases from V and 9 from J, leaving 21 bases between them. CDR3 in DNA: TGTGCCAGTAGGGGAGTGATATCAGGGTGGAGTGAGCAGTTCTTC. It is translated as CASRGVISGWSEQFF.

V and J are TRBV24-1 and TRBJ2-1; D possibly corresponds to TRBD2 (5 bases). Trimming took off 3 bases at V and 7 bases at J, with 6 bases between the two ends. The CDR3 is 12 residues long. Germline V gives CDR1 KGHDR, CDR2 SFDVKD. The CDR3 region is CATSDIANEQFF. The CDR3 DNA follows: TGTGCCACCAGTGATATAGCGAATGAGCAGTTCTTC.

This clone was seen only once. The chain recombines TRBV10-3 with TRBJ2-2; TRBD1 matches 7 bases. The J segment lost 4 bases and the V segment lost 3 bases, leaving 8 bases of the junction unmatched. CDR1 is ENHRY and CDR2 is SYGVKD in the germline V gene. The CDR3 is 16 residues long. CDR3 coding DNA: TGTGCCATCAGTGAACGAAGGGGGCTGGGCACCGGGGAGCTGTTTTTT. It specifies CAISERRGLGTGELFF.

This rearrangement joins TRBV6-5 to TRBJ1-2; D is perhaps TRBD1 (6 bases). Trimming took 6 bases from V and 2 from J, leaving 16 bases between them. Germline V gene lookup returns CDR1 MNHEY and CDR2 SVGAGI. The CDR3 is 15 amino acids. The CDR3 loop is CASRGTPIPNYGYTF. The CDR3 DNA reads TGTGCCAGCAGAGGGACACCAATTCCGAACTATGGCTACACCTTC.